These 24 T cell receptor beta chains share one sample of origin, sequenced in a study of CXCR3-negative and CXCR3-positive naive CD8 T cells. The study made its TRB cDNA libraries by 5' RACE, adding UMI labels. TCRdb re-analyzed the 5' RACE reads; it lists each CDR3 protein once, without DNA. The sample totals 25,000 to 35,000 distinct CDR3 sequences; its top ten clones hold approximately 10%. The sample taken for sequencing was memory CD8+ T cells from blood. These receptors originate from a human donor in good health. Some clones in this sample may be carry-over from other donors' samples.

The rearrangement uses TRBV7-9 and TRBJ2-1; the D call of TRBD1 rests on TCRdb alone, since no DNA is present to check it. The CDR3 consists of 15 residues. Germline V lookup: CDR1 SEHNR, CDR2 FQNEAQ (reference sequence). Here the CDR3 reads CASSFTGTGSNEQFF.

This chain connects TRBV20-1 to TRBJ2-7; the TCRdb D gene call, TRBD1, has no DNA to confirm it. Germline V CDR1 and CDR2: DFQATT, SNEGSKA (reference sequence). This CDR3 spans 14 amino acids. The CDR3 sequence: CSARPGTGGYEQYF.

This chain links TRBV29-1 with TRBJ2-1; TCRdb outputs TRBD1, but without DNA this stays unchecked. Germline V gives CDR1 SQVTM, CDR2 ANQGSEA. The length of the CDR3 is 14 residues. CDR3 sequence reads: CSVEGTGESNEQFF.

The CDR3 region is CASSLGHWRTEAFF. The rearrangement uses TRBV11-3 and TRBJ1-1. The germline CDR1 and CDR2 sequences are SGHNT and YENEEA. The CDR3 runs to 14 residues.

This chain uses TRBV7-2 with TRBJ2-5. The CDR3 length is 16 residues. Germline values: CDR1 SGHTA, CDR2 FQGNSA. CDR3 sequence reads: CASSLLPELYQETQYF.

This sequence joins TRBV14 and TRBJ2-7; lacking DNA, the TRBD1 call made by TCRdb goes unchecked. Germline CDR1 is SGHDN and CDR2 is FVKESK. CDR3 length: 14 amino acids. The CDR3 sequence: CASSHPGGSYEQYF.

The rearrangement uses TRBV4-3 and TRBJ1-3. The length of the CDR3 is 15 residues. CDR1 and CDR2 from the germline V gene are LGHNA and YSLEER. CDR3 protein: CASSQNPASGNTIYF.

The chain carries TRBV12-3 or TRBV12-4 and TRBJ2-1; TCRdb returns TRBD1, unconfirmable since there is no DNA. This CDR3 contains 16 residues. CDR3: CATKGHRGNSYNEQFF.

J is TRBJ2-7 and V is TRBV29-1; TCRdb reports TRBD1, a call that lacks DNA to check it against. The CDR3 sequence is 15 residues long. Germline CDR1 is SQVTM and CDR2 is ANQGSEA. The CDR3 is CSVRSGQSISYEKYF.

The V call is TRBV6-5, the J call TRBJ2-4. There are 13 residues in the CDR3. Germline values: CDR1 MNHEY, CDR2 SVGAGI. CDR3 region: CASSYEAKNIQYF.

The CDR3 sequence is CASSVGDSYEQYF. The chain recombines TRBV9 with TRBJ2-7. Per the germline V gene, CDR1 is SGDLS and CDR2 is YYNGEE. This CDR3 comprises 13 residues. The whole variable domain, filled in from reference TRBV9 and TRBJ2-7, reads DSGVTQTPKHLITATGQRVTLRCSPRSGDLSVYWYQQSLDQGLQFLIQYYNGEERAKGNILERFSAQQFPDLHSELNLSSLELGDSALYFCASSVGDSYEQYFGPGTRLTVT.

This chain joins TRBV19 and TRBJ1-2; TCRdb gives TRBD1 as the D gene, but with no DNA this cannot be confirmed. The germline V gene has CDR1 LNHDA and CDR2 SQIVND (reference sequence). This CDR3 contains 15 residues. The CDR3 here is CASSYPGDTNYGYTF.

The rearrangement uses TRBV18 and TRBJ2-1; TCRdb's D call, TRBD2, is unchecked because there is no DNA. The germline V gene has CDR1 KGHSH and CDR2 LQKENI. CDR3 length: 13 residues. This CDR3 is CASSRSSGNEQFF.

The chain uses TRBV2 and TRBJ2-7; TCRdb outputs TRBD1, but without DNA this stays unchecked. Germline V CDR1 and CDR2: SNHLY, FYNNEI. The CDR3 runs 14 residues. CDR3 sequence reads: CASSEGRTGPEQYF.

The V gene is TRBV4-1, the J gene TRBJ1-3; TCRdb indicates TRBD1, and absent DNA this call remains unverified. This CDR3 contains 17 residues. In germline, CDR1 is MGHRA, CDR2 YSYEKL. CDR3 protein: CASSQVGGGFSGNTIYF.

J is TRBJ2-7 and V is TRBV14; the TCRdb D gene call, TRBD1, has no DNA to confirm it. Germline values: CDR1 SGHDN, CDR2 FVKESK. The CDR3 covers 15 residues. The CDR3 reads CASSQDRGIPYEQYF.

The chain carries TRBV5-6 and TRBJ1-5. The germline CDR1 and CDR2 sequences are SGHDT and YYEEEE. The CDR3 is 16 amino acids. CDR3: CASSLDGPYGNQPQHF.

Considering frequency, this clonotype is medium-sized. The V call is TRBV9, the J call TRBJ2-6; TCRdb's D call of TRBD2 is untestable without DNA. The CDR3 sequence is 20 residues long. CDR1 SGDLS and CDR2 YYNGEE come from the germline V gene. CDR3 loop: CASSVVGLAGVSTGANVLTF.

This chain joins TRBV4-3 and TRBJ2-3; TCRdb indicates TRBD1, and absent DNA this call remains unverified. CDR1 is LGHNA, CDR2 YSLEER, per germline. The length of the CDR3 is 15 residues. The CDR3 protein is CASSQDGAAPDTQYF.

The chain links TRBV27 to TRBJ2-7; TCRdb gives TRBD2 as the D gene, but with no DNA this cannot be confirmed. Germline V lookup: CDR1 MNHEY, CDR2 SMNVEV (reference sequence). The CDR3 has 14 amino acids. CDR3 amino acids: CASQLAGSSYEQYF.

The chain couples TRBV20-1 to TRBJ1-1. Germline V lookup: CDR1 DFQATT, CDR2 SNEGSKA (reference sequence). This CDR3 has 17 residues. Here the CDR3 reads CSARSQRTEELSTEAFF.

The chain carries TRBV2 and TRBJ1-2; TCRdb outputs TRBD1, but without DNA this stays unchecked. The CDR3 covers 14 residues. From germline, CDR1 is SNHLY and CDR2 FYNNEI. The CDR3 sequence is CARQPQPGADGYTF.

The chain joins TRBV29-1 to TRBJ2-2; TCRdb proposes TRBD1, but this gene call is untestable without DNA. CDR1 and CDR2 (germline): SQVTM, ANQGSEA. The CDR3 contains 15 residues. Here the CDR3 reads CSVVDVGLNTGELFF.

The chain links TRBV28 to TRBJ1-2; TCRdb's assignment of TRBD1 cannot be checked, as there is no DNA. This CDR3 has 14 residues. Germline CDR1 is MDHEN and CDR2 is SYDVKM. The CDR3 here is CASSFSRGGYGYTF.